Each of the 28 T cell receptor beta chains below was sequenced from the same sample in a study of cytomegalovirus exposure and HLA in healthy donors. The PCR contained 60 Vbeta and 13 Jbeta primers. Using immunoSEQ multiplex PCR, the repertoire was profiled, and TCRdb retains in-frame clones only, with some absent. Its table lists about 130,000 clones. Sample: PBMCs. These receptor sequences come from a woman aged 40 to 49 in good health and CMV-seropositive.

This clone is medium-sized by frequency. The rearrangement uses TRBV2 and TRBJ2-7; D remains ambiguous. This CDR3 contains 11 residues. Trimming stripped 8 bases from V and 6 bases from J, with 11 bases between. In germline, CDR1 is SNHLY, CDR2 FYNNEI. The CDR3 region has the DNA TGTGCCAGCTCTTGGGCGCCCGAGCAGTACTTC. It codes for CASSWAPEQYF.

The V and J genes are TRBV10-3 and TRBJ1-1; D unresolved. The CDR3 covers 13 residues. Germline lookup yields CDR1 ENHRY and CDR2 SYGVKD. V lost 6 bases to trimming and J lost 0 bases, with 8 bases between them. The CDR3 loop is CAIRTKLNTEAFF. CDR3 DNA: TGTGCCATCAGGACTAAGTTGAACACTGAAGCTTTCTTT.

The chain is built from TRBV19 and TRBJ1-1, with D maybe TRBD1 (5 bases). Germline values: CDR1 LNHDA, CDR2 SQIVND (reference sequence). There are 13 residues in the CDR3. V was pared by 6 bases and J by 1 base, with 9 bases between. CDR3 coding DNA: TGTGCCAGTAGCCTGACAGAGAACACTGAAGCTTTCTTT. Amino acid sequence: CASSLTENTEAFF.

This rearrangement joins TRBV11-2 to TRBJ2-7, with 9 bases that match TRBD1. This CDR3 contains 14 residues. The germline CDR1 and CDR2 sequences are SGHAT and FQNNGV. V shed 3 bases and J 7 bases; nucleotides not matched to a gene: 7. CDR3 in amino acids: CASSLGTGLEEQYF. For the CDR3, the DNA is TGTGCCAGCAGCTTGGGGACAGGGCTCGAAGAGCAGTACTTC.

The chain has TRBV27 and TRBJ2-3; TRBD1 is a possible D gene (5 bases). The CDR3 covers 17 residues. Germline V gives CDR1 MNHEY, CDR2 SMNVEV (reference sequence). V lost 5 bases to trimming and J lost 1 base, with 19 bases between them. The CDR3 loop is CASSQPLGARGTDTQYF. The CDR3 nucleotides are TGTGCCAGCAGTCAACCGCTAGGGGCTCGTGGCACAGATACGCAGTATTTT.

The chain recombines TRBV30 with TRBJ1-2, with a possible D match to TRBD1 (6 bases). The CDR3 has 12 amino acids. With 2 bases removed from V and 6 bases from J, the gap between germline ends came to 10 bases. Germline V gene data show CDR1 as GTSNPN and CDR2 as SVGIG (reference sequence). CDR3: CAWSTRTDGYTF. The CDR3 DNA sequence: TGTGCCTGGAGTACTCGGACAGATGGCTACACCTTC.

This chain joins TRBV5-4 and TRBJ2-7; a weak D match, TRBD2 (6 bases). Trimming took off 4 bases at V and 2 bases at J, with 16 bases between the two ends. CDR1 and CDR2 (germline): SGHNT, YYREEE (reference sequence). This CDR3 comprises 15 residues. For the CDR3, the DNA is TGTGCCAGCAGCGGCGGGACGGAGCAAACCTACGAGCAGTACTTC. This gives the protein CASSGGTEQTYEQYF.

Notes on this clone: Lacking the conserved final phenylalanine or tryptophan, this CDR3 likely reflects a read error. This sequence joins TRBV5-6 and TRBJ1-2; D call uncertain. The ends were cut back, 4 bases at V and 4 bases at J, with 14 bases in the middle. Germline CDR1 and CDR2: SGHDT and YYEEEE. The CDR3 is made up of 14 amino acids. The CDR3 protein is CASSAAPRSYGYTL. As DNA, the CDR3 is TGTGCCAGCAGCGCAGCCCCACGGAGCTATGGCTACACCCTC.

V gene TRBV5-5 combines with J gene TRBJ2-1, with D maybe TRBD2 (5 bases). CDR1 and CDR2 (germline): SGHKS, YYEKEE (reference sequence). Trimming removed 1 base at V and 12 bases at J, with 8 bases between. CDR3 length: 11 residues. CDR3 sequence: CASSLIEGQFF. In DNA form, the CDR3 reads TGTGCCAGCAGCTTGATCGAGGGGCAGTTCTTC.

In DNA form, the CDR3 reads TGTGCCACCAGCAGAGATAGGGGACAGGGGTTCGAAAAACTGTTTTTT. Protein sequence: CATSRDRGQGFEKLFF. The chain has TRBV15 and TRBJ1-4; 10 positions match TRBD1. V was pared by 0 bases and J by 8 bases, with 6 bases of the junction left unmatched. CDR3 length: 16 residues. Germline V gene data show CDR1 as LNHNV and CDR2 as YYDKDF (reference sequence).

The genes are TRBV9 and TRBJ2-2, with 8 bases that match TRBD1. Germline V gene sequence: CDR1 SGDLS, CDR2 YYNGEE. The CDR3 has 14 amino acids. V shed 6 bases, J shed 3 bases, and the junction held 4 bases outside the gene matches. In nucleotides, the CDR3 is TGTGCCAGCACCGGGACAGGATACACCGGGGAGCTGTTTTTT. Amino acids: CASTGTGYTGELFF.

This rearrangement joins TRBV19 to TRBJ2-1; 8 bases are shared with TRBD1. The CDR3 runs to 16 residues. Germline-derived CDR1 and CDR2 are LNHDA and SQIVND (reference sequence). The V gene end was trimmed by 5 bases and the J gene end by 7 bases; junction bases not matched to a gene: 13. CDR3 sequence: CASSWPGAGGLNEQFF. For the CDR3, the DNA is TGTGCCAGTAGTTGGCCTGGGGCAGGGGGCTTGAATGAGCAGTTCTTC.

The chain employs TRBV5-6 and TRBJ2-2; D may be TRBD1 (6 bases). V was clipped by 0 bases and J by 1 base, with 10 bases between them. Germline V gene lookup returns CDR1 SGHDT and CDR2 YYEEEE. The CDR3 runs 16 residues. The CDR3 loop reads CASSLVVQGNTGELFF. The DNA of the CDR3 is TGTGCCAGCAGCTTGGTTGTACAGGGGAACACCGGGGAGCTGTTTTTT. The full variable domain, its missing parts supplied by reference TRBV5-6 and TRBJ2-2, is DAGVTQSPTHLIKTRGQQVTLRCSPKSGHDTVSWYQQALGQGPQFIFQYYEEEERQRGNFPDRFSGHQFPNYSSELNVNALLLGDSALYLCASSLVVQGNTGELFFGEGSRLTVL.

V gene TRBV5-1 combines with J gene TRBJ2-5, with TRBD2 matching over 11 bases. J was trimmed by 4 bases and V by 4 bases; bases with no gene match: 6. Germline-derived CDR1 and CDR2 are SGHRS and YFSETQ. The CDR3 length is 15 residues. This CDR3 is CASSNLAGGRETQYF. For the CDR3, the DNA is TGCGCCAGCAGCAACTTAGCGGGAGGGAGAGAGACCCAGTACTTC.

This chain uses TRBV9 with TRBJ2-1, with TRBD2 matching 8 bases. This CDR3 comprises 18 residues. V lost 3 bases, J lost 7 bases, and 18 bases stayed unmatched. Germline assignment: CDR1 SGDLS and CDR2 YYNGEE. CDR3: CASSETAGGAPFLNEQFF. The DNA for the CDR3 is TGTGCCAGCAGCGAGACAGCCGGGGGGGCCCCCTTTCTAAATGAGCAGTTCTTC.

J is TRBJ1-4 and V is TRBV18; 7 bases align to TRBD1. This CDR3 is built from 15 residues. Per the germline V gene, CDR1 is KGHSH and CDR2 is LQKENI. V gave up 4 bases and J gave up 3 bases; unmatched junction bases: 5. The CDR3 bases are TGTGCCAGCTCACTCGCCGGGACAGCTAATGAAAAACTGTTTTTT. Protein: CASSLAGTANEKLFF. Full variable domain (rest looked up from reference TRBV18 and TRBJ1-4): NAGVMQNPRHLVRRRGQEARLRCSPMKGHSHVYWYRQLPEEGLKFMVYLQKENIIDESGMPKERFSAEFPKEGPSILRIQQVVRGDSAAYFCASSLAGTANEKLFFGSGTQLSVL.

The chain carries TRBV29-1 and TRBJ1-1, with 8 bases that match TRBD1. V trimming: 7 bases; J trimming: 1 base; junction bases outside the gene matches: 11. The CDR3 is 15 residues long. Germline V gene lookup returns CDR1 SQVTM and CDR2 ANQGSEA. The CDR3 DNA sequence: TGCAGCGCCCGACAGGGGCCGCTACGGAACACTGAAGCTTTCTTT. Its translation is CSARQGPLRNTEAFF.

J is TRBJ1-6 and V is TRBV28; TRBD1 agrees at 7 bases. V dropped 5 bases and J dropped 7; count of bases not matched to a gene: 5. The length of the CDR3 is 14 residues. Germline-derived CDR1 and CDR2 are MDHEN and SYDVKM. The CDR3 sequence: CASSPGQDNSPLHF. In nucleotides, the CDR3 is TGTGCCAGCAGTCCCGGACAGGACAATTCACCCCTCCACTTT.

This chain uses TRBV18 with TRBJ1-1, with D maybe TRBD1 (6 bases). V dropped 3 bases and J dropped 1 base, with 12 bases sitting between them. Germline V gene lookup returns CDR1 KGHSH and CDR2 LQKENI. This CDR3 is built from 15 residues. This CDR3 reads CASSPRDTSNTEAFF. CDR3 coding DNA: TGTGCCAGCTCACCCCGGGACACTTCGAACACTGAAGCTTTCTTT.

The chain has TRBV5-1 and TRBJ1-1; possibly TRBD1 for D (5 bases). Trimming removed 4 bases at V and 10 bases at J, with 17 bases between. This CDR3 has 13 residues. Per germline, CDR1 SGHRS and CDR2 YFSETQ. CDR3 loop: CASSVDTELSAFF. The DNA of the CDR3 is TGCGCCAGCAGCGTGGACACGGAGCTCTCAGCTTTCTTT.

The rearrangement joins TRBV9 to TRBJ2-3; TRBD2 aligns across 8 bases. The V segment lost 2 bases and the J segment 5 bases; nucleotides outside the gene matches: 4. The CDR3 sequence is 14 residues long. Germline-derived CDR1 and CDR2 are SGDLS and YYNGEE. The CDR3 DNA reads as TGTGCCAGCAGCGTCAGCGGGGGTAAAGATACGCAGTATTTT. Residues: CASSVSGGKDTQYF.

The genes are TRBV4-1 and TRBJ1-5; possibly TRBD1 for D (5 bases). Germline loops: CDR1 MGHRA, CDR2 YSYEKL. The CDR3 spans 15 residues. Trimming stripped 4 bases from V and 2 bases from J, with 12 bases between. CDR3 protein: CASSPRDSGNQPQHF. The CDR3 coding sequence is TGCGCCAGCAGCCCCCGCGACAGCGGCAATCAGCCCCAGCATTTT.

The rearrangement links TRBV5-4 to TRBJ1-2, with D possibly matching TRBD1 (6 bases). There are 13 residues in the CDR3. V lost 4 bases and J lost 4, with 11 bases in between. Per the germline V gene, CDR1 is SGHNT and CDR2 is YYREEE (reference sequence). CDR3 sequence: CASSITGSYGYTF. DNA of the CDR3: TGTGCCAGCAGCATCACAGGGTCCTATGGCTACACCTTC.

This sequence joins TRBV7-6 and TRBJ2-5; no reliable D call. The V end lost 6 bases, the J end lost 2 bases, and 4 bases lay between the germline ends. The CDR3 sequence is 11 residues long. Germline V gene sequence: CDR1 SGHVS, CDR2 FNYEAQ. CDR3 region: CASRLQETQYF. In nucleotides, the CDR3 is TGTGCCAGCAGGCTACAAGAGACCCAGTACTTC. Based on the CDR3 plus reference TRBV7-6 and TRBJ2-5, the full variable domain is GAGVSQSPRYKVTKRGQDVALRCDPISGHVSLYWYRQALGQGPEFLTYFNYEAQQDKSGLPNDRFSAERPEGSISTLTIQRTEQRDSAMYRCASRLQETQYFGPGTRLLVL.

The V call is TRBV14, the J call TRBJ1-4, with TRBD1 matching over 7 bases. Germline loops: CDR1 SGHDN, CDR2 FVKESK. J gave up 7 bases and V 5 bases, and 10 bases lay outside the gene matches. This CDR3 has 15 amino acids. In nucleotides, the CDR3 is TGTGCCAGCAGCTACGACCTAGGGGGCCGTGAAAAACTGTTTTTT. This sequence encodes CASSYDLGGREKLFF.

The chain couples TRBV27 to TRBJ2-1; D is possibly TRBD1 (6 bases). Trimming took off 8 bases at V and 4 bases at J, with 18 bases between the two ends. Germline-derived CDR1 and CDR2 are MNHEY and SMNVEV (reference sequence). The CDR3 is 15 amino acids. The chain's CDR3 is CASAKGWTEYNEQFF. The CDR3 DNA follows: TGTGCCAGCGCCAAGGGATGGACAGAGTACAATGAGCAGTTCTTC.

This rearrangement joins TRBV4-1 to TRBJ2-7; weak D call: TRBD2 (5 bases). The germline V gene encodes CDR1 MGHRA and CDR2 YSYEKL. V gave up 2 bases and J gave up 2 bases, with 22 bases separating them. The CDR3 consists of 18 residues. The CDR3 is CASSQSLSGKGFPYEQYF. CDR3 bases: TGCGCCAGCAGCCAAAGCCTCTCGGGGAAGGGATTCCCCTACGAGCAGTACTTC.

The V and J genes are TRBV6-1 and TRBJ2-5, with TRBD1 identical over 8 bases. Trimming cost V 4 bases and J 5 bases; bases outside gene matches: 9. CDR1 is MNHNS, CDR2 SASEGT, per germline. This CDR3 has 15 amino acids. The CDR3 is CASSGRTGYPETQYF. In nucleotides, the CDR3 is TGTGCCAGCAGTGGGCGGACAGGGTATCCGGAGACCCAGTACTTC.